Sequencing of this TCR beta chain was carried out in a study of post-analysis software for immune sequencing data. General study findings and limits: Patients with multiple sclerosis recorded significantly lower normalized Chao1 diversity than controls, the study found. Patients showed TRBV5-6, TRBV5-1 and TRBV20-1 among about five TRBV segments more frequent than in controls.

Sequencing libraries made from TCR beta cDNA carried unique molecular identifiers. Starting from around 0.96 to 9.9 million T cells, the study yielded 460,000 or so cDNA molecules. TCRdb passed the PCR reads through MiXCR, listing each CDR3 protein once. The profile shows fewer than 700,000 distinct CDR3 sequences, roughly 40% of them singletons. CDR3 length: 15 amino acids. J was trimmed by 11 bases and V by 6 bases; bases with no gene match: 18. Germline-derived CDR1 and CDR2 are MNHEY and SVGAGI. With regard to this clonotype: Its cognate antigen is unknown.

The source of this sequence is a girl aged 10 to 17 with multiple sclerosis. V and J are TRBV6-5 and TRBJ1-1, with 7 bases lining up with TRBD1. Sequencing input: blood. CDR3 loop: CASRTQGQPAYGAFF. The DNA of the CDR3 is TGTGCCAGCAGGACCCAGGGACAGCCCGCCTACGGCGCTTTCTTT.